A single sample is the source of the 29 T cell receptor beta chains below, sequenced in a study of control samples from healthy donors and cancer patients. The assay was immunoSEQ multiplex PCR, and TCRdb's table has in-frame clones only and misses some. The table includes some 220,000 clones, just under 95% detected once. Sequencing used blood. These receptors were taken from a man aged 50-60 years in good health.

A word on this clone: Other nucleotide sequences in the sample specify the same CDR3. The chain carries TRBV28 and TRBJ1-1; D call uncertain. This CDR3 is 12 amino acids long. Germline V gives CDR1 MDHEN, CDR2 SYDVKM. V was shortened by 6 bases and J by 0 bases, with 5 bases between the two germline ends. CDR3 loop: CASSLLNTEAFF. Here the CDR3 DNA reads TGTGCCAGCAGCCTCCTGAACACTGAAGCTTTCTTT.

V is TRBV2 and J is TRBJ1-1; TRBD1 is a possible D gene (5 bases). CDR1 is SNHLY, CDR2 FYNNEI, per germline. CDR3 length: 13 amino acids. Between the trimmed V and J ends, which lost 7 bases and 2 bases, there was a span of 11 bases. The CDR3, as DNA: TGTGCCAGCATTATTGACAGCAACACTGAAGCTTTCTTT. Translated: CASIIDSNTEAFF.

The rearrangement joins TRBV6-4 to TRBJ1-2; 8 bases are shared with TRBD1. The V gene's germline CDR1 is MRHNA and CDR2 SNTAGT. The CDR3 has 14 amino acids. After removal of 6 bases from V and 3 bases from J, the junction contained 6 bases not matched to a gene. The CDR3 DNA follows: TGTGCCAGCAGATCGACAGGGGCAGACTATGGCTACACCTTC. Protein sequence: CASRSTGADYGYTF.

The chain combines TRBV30 with TRBJ1-2, with unresolved D. CDR3 length equals 13 residues. The V gene's germline CDR1 is GTSNPN and CDR2 SVGIG (reference sequence). V gave up 1 base and J gave up 9 bases, with 15 bases separating them. CDR3 amino acids: CAWSETSGTRYTF. The DNA for the CDR3 is TGTGCCTGGAGTGAGACGAGCGGTACGCGCTACACCTTC.

J is TRBJ1-6 and V is TRBV6-2 or TRBV6-3; D unresolved. Germline assignment: CDR1 MNHEY and CDR2 SVGEGT. V was shortened by 1 base and J by 15 bases, with 19 bases between the two germline ends. This CDR3 has 15 residues. The CDR3 protein is CASSYWQVNELRLHF. The CDR3 coding sequence is TGTGCCAGCAGTTACTGGCAGGTTAACGAGTTGCGCCTCCACTTT.

J is TRBJ1-5 and V is TRBV19, with 9 bases aligning to TRBD1. This CDR3 is built from 15 residues. J gave up 4 bases and V 5 bases, and 6 bases lay outside the gene matches. CDR1 is LNHDA and CDR2 is SQIVND in the germline V gene (reference sequence). The CDR3 spells CASSVGQGINQPQHF. CDR3 in DNA: TGTGCCAGTAGTGTCGGACAGGGGATTAATCAGCCCCAGCATTTT.

This chain joins TRBV21-1 and TRBJ1-2. TRBV21-1 is a pseudogene segment. This CDR3 spans 15 amino acids. The CDR3 nucleotides are TGTGCCAGCAGCAATCTGACGGGGCCCCGAAATGGCTACACCTTC. It is translated as CASSNLTGPRNGYTF.

The genes are TRBV6-2 or TRBV6-3 and TRBJ2-7, with 9 positions matching TRBD1. The CDR3 is 14 amino acids. Germline V gene sequence: CDR1 MNHEY, CDR2 SVGEGT. Losses at the gene ends were 5 bases for V and 0 bases for J; bases not matched to a gene: 2. The CDR3 nucleotides read TGTGCCAGCAGTGGGACAGGGAGCTCCTACGAGCAGTACTTC. Translating gives CASSGTGSSYEQYF.

This chain joins TRBV7-2 and TRBJ1-2, with D possibly TRBD1 on 5 matching bases. Trimming shortened V by 1 base and J by 5 bases, and 14 bases separated the two germline ends. CDR1 and CDR2 from the germline V gene are SGHTA and FQGNSA. This CDR3 region has 15 residues. The CDR3 loop is CASSLGPGLGYGYTF. The CDR3, as DNA: TGTGCCAGCAGCTTAGGTCCGGGGCTAGGTTATGGCTACACCTTC. Supplemented by reference TRBV7-2 and TRBJ1-2, the full variable domain reads GAGVSQSPSNKVTEKGKDVELRCDPISGHTALYWYRQSLGQGLEFLIYFQGNSAPDKSGLPSDRFSAERTGGSVSTLTIQRTQQEDSAVYLCASSLGPGLGYGYTFGSGTRLTVV.

This chain links TRBV3-1 (or the pseudogene TRBV3-2) with TRBJ1-1; 9 positions agree with TRBD1. CDR1 is LGHDT, CDR2 YNNKEL, per germline (reference sequence). The CDR3 totals 18 residues. V lost 0 bases and J lost 2; bases outside the gene matches: 10. The CDR3 bases are TGTGCCAGCAGCCAAGATAAGTCGGGACAGGGAGCAAACACTGAAGCTTTCTTT. Protein product: CASSQDKSGQGANTEAFF.

The genes are TRBV5-1 and TRBJ1-1, with TRBD1 as a possible D gene (6 bases). The V gene's germline CDR1 is SGHRS and CDR2 YFSETQ. The CDR3 extends over 12 amino acids. V was shortened by 4 bases and J by 6 bases, with 10 bases between the two germline ends. CDR3 sequence: CASSVGGAEAFF. In DNA, the CDR3 is TGCGCCAGCAGCGTAGGGGGGGCTGAAGCTTTCTTT.

This clone was seen more than once but under ten times. This chain uses TRBV2 with TRBJ2-1; D is possibly TRBD1 or TRBD2 (5 bases each). V was pared by 9 bases and J by 7 bases, with 19 bases between. CDR1 is SNHLY and CDR2 is FYNNEI in the germline V gene. The CDR3 covers 14 residues. CDR3 protein: CARPGPRNLNEQFF. The CDR3 region has the DNA TGTGCCAGACCGGGACCGCGGAACCTTAATGAGCAGTTCTTC.

This rearrangement joins TRBV5-1 to TRBJ2-7; TRBD1 agrees at 7 bases. After removal of 0 bases from V and 2 bases from J, the junction contained 5 bases not matched to a gene. The CDR3 spans 15 residues. Germline CDR1 is SGHRS and CDR2 is YFSETQ. CDR3 loop: CASSLARGQTYEQYF. The DNA for the CDR3 is TGCGCCAGCAGCTTGGCTAGGGGGCAGACCTACGAGCAGTACTTC.

This chain connects TRBV6-5 to TRBJ2-3; the D gene is possibly TRBD2 (5 bases). CDR1 is MNHEY and CDR2 is SVGAGI in the germline V gene. The CDR3 loop spans 15 amino acids. V shed 4 bases and J shed 5 bases, with 16 bases lying between them. The CDR3 DNA follows: TGTGCCAGCAGTTCGACCGGAAACCGGGGAGATACGCAGTATTTT. Translated: CASSSTGNRGDTQYF.

This CDR3 is CASSLRGQGSCTF. The DNA of the CDR3 is TGTGCCAGCAGCTTAAGGGGACAGGGGTCCTGCACCTTC. This chain links TRBV7-9 with TRBJ1-2, with TRBD1 matching 10 bases. CDR1 SEHNR and CDR2 FQNEAQ come from the germline V gene (reference sequence). This CDR3 region has 13 residues. Trimming took 2 bases from V and 13 from J; bases not matched to a gene: 7.

The rearrangement links TRBV10-1 to TRBJ2-5; the D call may be TRBD1 or TRBD2 (5 bases each). The V end lost 4 bases, the J end lost 4 bases, and 13 bases lay between the germline ends. The CDR3 consists of 14 residues. Germline V gene sequence: CDR1 WNHNN, CDR2 SYGVQD (reference sequence). In DNA, the CDR3 is TGCGCCAGCAGTGTGGCTGGGGACGCAGAGACCCAGTACTTC. Translation gives CASSVAGDAETQYF.

The chain uses TRBV5-1 and TRBJ2-7; TRBD1 aligns across 8 bases. Looked up from germline, CDR1 is SGHRS and CDR2 is YFSETQ. With 4 bases clipped from V and 5 bases from J, the junction kept 8 bases outside the gene matches. This CDR3 region has 14 residues. In DNA form, the CDR3 reads TGCGCCAGCAGCCAGGACAGGGCTTTACACGAGCAGTACTTC. This sequence encodes CASSQDRALHEQYF.

In its sample, this clone was seen once. V usage is TRBV27 and J usage is TRBJ2-6, with D hard to call. Germline V gives CDR1 MNHEY, CDR2 SMNVEV (reference sequence). CDR3 size: 13 residues. Trimming cost V 3 bases and J 4 bases, with 4 bases left between them. CDR3: CASSLTGANVLTF. CDR3 bases: TGTGCCAGCAGTTTGACCGGGGCCAACGTCCTGACTTTC.

V gene TRBV7-9 combines with J gene TRBJ1-2; D ambiguous. CDR3 length: 11 residues. CDR1 is SEHNR and CDR2 is FQNEAQ in the germline V gene (reference sequence). Trimming stripped 4 bases from V and 9 bases from J, with 9 bases between. The CDR3 spells CASSYLPRYTF. For the CDR3, the DNA is TGTGCCAGCAGCTACCTTCCGCGCTACACCTTC.

This chain connects TRBV10-3 to TRBJ1-6; 9 nucleotides line up with TRBD1. This CDR3 comprises 16 residues. In germline, CDR1 is ENHRY, CDR2 SYGVKD. Trimming at V came to 10 bases and at J to 8 bases, leaving 15 bases not matched to a gene. The chain's CDR3 is CATREKTGGNDSPLHF. Written as DNA, the CDR3 is TGTGCCACCCGAGAGAAGACAGGGGGAAATGATTCACCCCTCCACTTT.

This chain connects TRBV21-1 to TRBJ1-5. TRBV21-1 is a documented pseudogene. The CDR3 runs to 13 residues. The CDR3 protein is CASSKGGRGPQHF. The CDR3 coding sequence is TGTGCCAGCAGCAAAGGTGGGCGAGGGCCCCAGCATTTT.

This sequence joins TRBV5-1 and TRBJ1-1; D remains ambiguous. V was pared by 2 bases and J by 3 bases, with 11 bases between. The CDR3 totals 14 residues. Germline V gene lookup returns CDR1 SGHRS and CDR2 YFSETQ. CDR3 region: CASSFTEGYTEAFF. The CDR3 DNA follows: TGCGCCAGCAGCTTCACCGAAGGGTACACTGAAGCTTTCTTT.

This sequence joins TRBV7-9 and TRBJ1-2; D might be TRBD1 (5 bases). The CDR3 sequence is 13 residues long. Germline assignment: CDR1 SEHNR and CDR2 FQNEAQ (reference sequence). V gave up 4 bases and J gave up 8 bases, with 14 bases separating them. CDR3: CASSSGNGRGYTF. DNA for the CDR3: TGTGCCAGCAGCTCAGGGAATGGTCGAGGCTACACCTTC.

The chain recombines TRBV5-1 with TRBJ2-2; TRBD1 aligns across 8 bases. Trimming removed 3 bases from V and 1 base from J; junction bases left unmatched: 2. This CDR3 is built from 15 residues. Per the germline V gene, CDR1 is SGHRS and CDR2 is YFSETQ. DNA of the CDR3: TGCGCCAGCAGCTCGACAGGGGTGAACACCGGGGAGCTGTTTTTT. Its translation is CASSSTGVNTGELFF.

The CDR3 here is CASSFDSGANTGELFF. CDR3 nucleotide sequence: TGTGCCAGCAGCTTTGATTCAGGGGCGAACACCGGGGAGCTGTTTTTT. The V and J genes are TRBV7-9 and TRBJ2-2, with a tentative D call TRBD1 (6 bases). CDR3 length equals 16 residues. The germline V and J ends were trimmed by 3 bases and 0 bases, with 11 bases remaining between them. Germline CDR1 and CDR2: SEHNR and FQNEAQ (reference sequence).

The genes are TRBV28 and TRBJ1-5; 7 positions match TRBD1. CDR1 and CDR2 from the germline V gene are MDHEN and SYDVKM. CDR3 length equals 15 residues. Germline trimming cut 3 bases from V and 1 base from J; bases unmatched to any gene: 3. CDR3 nucleotide sequence: TGTGCCAGCAGTTTGACAGGGCACAGCAATCAGCCCCAGCATTTT. Protein: CASSLTGHSNQPQHF.

The genes are TRBV28 and TRBJ2-7; D uncertain. The germline V and J ends were trimmed by 4 bases and 2 bases, with 3 bases remaining between them. Germline loops: CDR1 MDHEN, CDR2 SYDVKM. The CDR3 totals 11 residues. CDR3 DNA sequence: TGTGCCAGCAGTTGGCCCTACGAGCAGTACGTC. Translating it yields CASSWPYEQYV.

CDR3 in DNA: TGTGCCAGCAGCGACGTGCGCTCTGGAAACACCATATATTTT. Protein sequence: CASSDVRSGNTIYF. The genes are TRBV6-5 and TRBJ1-3; no definite D call. Germline V gene sequence: CDR1 MNHEY, CDR2 SVGAGI. The V end was cut by 6 bases, the J end by 0 bases, with 9 bases between. The CDR3 loop spans 14 amino acids.

This chain joins TRBV7-8 and TRBJ1-1; weak D call: TRBD1 (5 bases). With 4 bases removed from V and 4 bases from J, the gap between germline ends came to 10 bases. The CDR3 contains 13 residues. In germline, CDR1 is SGHVS, CDR2 FQNEAQ. As DNA, the CDR3 is TGTGCCAGCAGCTCCAGGGTGGGCACTGAAGCTTTCTTT. It codes for CASSSRVGTEAFF.